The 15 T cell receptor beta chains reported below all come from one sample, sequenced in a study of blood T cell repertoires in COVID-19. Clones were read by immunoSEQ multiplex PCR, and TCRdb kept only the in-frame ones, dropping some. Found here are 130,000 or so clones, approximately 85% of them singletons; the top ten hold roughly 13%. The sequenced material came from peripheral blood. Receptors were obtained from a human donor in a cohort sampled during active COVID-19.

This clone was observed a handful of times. The CDR3 loop is CASSPGEMTYNEQFF. In nucleotides, the CDR3 is TGTGCCAGCTCACCAGGGGAGATGACCTACAATGAGCAGTTCTTC. The chain is built from TRBV18 and TRBJ2-1, with D maybe TRBD2 (5 bases). There are 15 residues in the CDR3. Trimming stripped 2 bases from V and 2 bases from J, with 10 bases between. Germline assignment: CDR1 KGHSH and CDR2 LQKENI.

CDR3 nucleotides: TGTGCCAGCAGTGAAGTAGCGGACAATGAGCAGTTCTTC. Translation gives CASSEVADNEQFF. This sequence joins TRBV2 and TRBJ2-1, with D tentatively TRBD2 (6 bases). The V end was cut by 1 base, the J end by 5 bases, with 6 bases between. The CDR3 is made up of 13 amino acids. Germline V lookup: CDR1 SNHLY, CDR2 FYNNEI.

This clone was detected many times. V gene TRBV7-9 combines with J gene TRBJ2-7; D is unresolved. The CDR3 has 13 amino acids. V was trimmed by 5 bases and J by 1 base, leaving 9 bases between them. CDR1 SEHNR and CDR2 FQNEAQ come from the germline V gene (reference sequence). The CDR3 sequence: CASSSSLSYEQYF. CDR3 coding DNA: TGTGCCAGCAGCAGTAGTCTTTCCTACGAGCAGTACTTC.

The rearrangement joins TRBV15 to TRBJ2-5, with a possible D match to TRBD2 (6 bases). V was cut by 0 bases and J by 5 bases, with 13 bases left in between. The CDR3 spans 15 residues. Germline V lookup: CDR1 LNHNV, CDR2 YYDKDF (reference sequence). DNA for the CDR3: TGTGCCACCAGCAGAGATCCGGGCCTAGCGGAGACCCAGTACTTC. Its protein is CATSRDPGLAETQYF.

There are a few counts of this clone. CDR3 loop: CASSLDSFVPYF. CDR3 nucleotide sequence: TGTGCCAGCAGCTTAGATAGCTTTGTTCCGTACTTC. V and J are TRBV7-2 and TRBJ2-7; no clear D. CDR3 length: 12 residues. The germline V gene has CDR1 SGHTA and CDR2 FQGNSA. V dropped 1 base and J dropped 12 bases, with 13 bases sitting between them.

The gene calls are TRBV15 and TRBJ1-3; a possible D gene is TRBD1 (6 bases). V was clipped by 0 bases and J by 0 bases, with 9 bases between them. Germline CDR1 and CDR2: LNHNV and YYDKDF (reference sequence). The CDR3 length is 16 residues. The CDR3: CATSRDIGGSGNTIYF. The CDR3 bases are TGTGCCACCAGCAGAGATATAGGGGGCTCTGGAAACACCATATATTTT.

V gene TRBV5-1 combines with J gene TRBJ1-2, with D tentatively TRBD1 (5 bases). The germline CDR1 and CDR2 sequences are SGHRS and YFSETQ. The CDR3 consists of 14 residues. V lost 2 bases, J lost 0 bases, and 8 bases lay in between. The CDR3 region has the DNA TGCGCCAGCAGCTTTCGGGGGTCTAACTATGGCTACACCTTC. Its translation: CASSFRGSNYGYTF. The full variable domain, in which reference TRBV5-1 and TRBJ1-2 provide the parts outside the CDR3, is KAGVTQTPRYLIKTRGQQVTLSCSPISGHRSVSWYQQTPGQGLQFLFEYFSETQRNKGNFPGRFSGRQFSNSRSEMNVSTLELGDSALYLCASSFRGSNYGYTFGSGTRLTVV.

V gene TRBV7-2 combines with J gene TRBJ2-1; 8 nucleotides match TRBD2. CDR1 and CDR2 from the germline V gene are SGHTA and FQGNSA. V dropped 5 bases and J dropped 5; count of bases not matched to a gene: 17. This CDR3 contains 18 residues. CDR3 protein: CASSRWRGADRFHNEQFF. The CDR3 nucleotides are TGTGCCAGCAGCCGCTGGCGGGGGGCCGACAGATTCCACAATGAGCAGTTCTTC.

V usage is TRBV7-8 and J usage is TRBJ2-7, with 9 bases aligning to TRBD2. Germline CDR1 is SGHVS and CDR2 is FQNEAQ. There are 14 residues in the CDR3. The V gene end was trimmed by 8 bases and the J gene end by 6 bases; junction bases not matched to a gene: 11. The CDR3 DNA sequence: TGTGCCAGCTCACTAGGGCTAGCGGGGCCCGAGCAGTACTTC. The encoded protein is CASSLGLAGPEQYF.

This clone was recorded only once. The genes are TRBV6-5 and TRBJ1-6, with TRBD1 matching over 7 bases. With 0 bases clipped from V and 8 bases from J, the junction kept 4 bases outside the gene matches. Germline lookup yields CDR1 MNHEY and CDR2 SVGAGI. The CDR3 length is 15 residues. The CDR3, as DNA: TGTGCCAGCAGTTACTCCGACAGGGCTGATTCACCCCTCCACTTT. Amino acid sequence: CASSYSDRADSPLHF.

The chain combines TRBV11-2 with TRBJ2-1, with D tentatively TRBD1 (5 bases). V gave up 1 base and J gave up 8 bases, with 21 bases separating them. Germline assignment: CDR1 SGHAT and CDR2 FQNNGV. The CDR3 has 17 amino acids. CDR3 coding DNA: TGTGCCAGCAGCTTAGGGCCGCCGGCAGGGAATATCTATGAGCAGTTCTTC. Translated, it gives CASSLGPPAGNIYEQFF.

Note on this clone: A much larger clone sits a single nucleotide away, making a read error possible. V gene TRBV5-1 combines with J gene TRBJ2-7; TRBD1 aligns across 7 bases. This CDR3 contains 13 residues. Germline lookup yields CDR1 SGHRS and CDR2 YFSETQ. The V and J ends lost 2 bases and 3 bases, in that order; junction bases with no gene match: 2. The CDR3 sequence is CASSFDRVYEQYF. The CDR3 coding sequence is TGCGCCAGCAGCTTTGACAGGGTCTACGAGCAGTACTTC.

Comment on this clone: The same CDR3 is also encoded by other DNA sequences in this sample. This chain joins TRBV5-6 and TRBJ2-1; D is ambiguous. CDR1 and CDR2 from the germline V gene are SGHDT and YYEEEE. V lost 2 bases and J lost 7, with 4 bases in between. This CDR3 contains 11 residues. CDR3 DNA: TGTGCCAGCAGCTTCAATAATGAGCAGTTCTTC. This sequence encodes CASSFNNEQFF.

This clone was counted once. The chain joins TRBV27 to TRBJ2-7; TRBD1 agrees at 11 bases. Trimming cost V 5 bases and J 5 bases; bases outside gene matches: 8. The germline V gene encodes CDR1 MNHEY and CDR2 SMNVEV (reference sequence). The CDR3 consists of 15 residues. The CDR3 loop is CASSPHRTGGDEQYF. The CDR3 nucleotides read TGTGCCAGCAGTCCCCACCGGACAGGGGGCGACGAGCAGTACTTC.

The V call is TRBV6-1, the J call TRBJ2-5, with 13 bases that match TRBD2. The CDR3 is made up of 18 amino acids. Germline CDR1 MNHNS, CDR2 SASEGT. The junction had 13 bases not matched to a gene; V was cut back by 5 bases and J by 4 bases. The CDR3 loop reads CASSKGTSGVMVGETQYF. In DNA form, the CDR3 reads TGTGCCAGCAGTAAAGGGACTAGCGGGGTCATGGTAGGAGAGACCCAGTACTTC.